This note documents a single T cell receptor (beta chain) sequence. Its antigen is still unknown. Sequencing used immunoSEQ multiplex PCR; TCRdb keeps in-frame clones, though not all of them. The sample has around 160,000 clones, around 85% seen once; the top ten hold under 2.5%. The source of the sample is a study of cytomegalovirus exposure and HLA in healthy donors. Germline lookup yields CDR1 SGHKS and CDR2 YYEKEE (reference sequence). Trimming took off 4 bases at V and 2 bases at J, with 10 bases between the two ends. The CDR3 sequence is 14 residues long. Points from the study as a whole: The tendency of first-cohort TCR clusters to co-occur in the roughly 120 validation repertoires was identified by a subsequent analysis. Three chains tied to CMV proved CMV antigen-specific in vitro. Altogether, 160 or so TCR beta chains were recorded as cytomegalovirus-associated. Rarity held for most TCR sequences, but there were some public TCRs that occurred in many donors.

The sample taken for sequencing was PBMCs. V is TRBV5-5 and J is TRBJ1-3; D remains unclear. The receptor's source is a young man in good health and CMV-seropositive. CDR3 coding DNA: TGTGCCAGCAGCCGAGAACTAGCTGGAAACACCATATATTTT. The encoded protein is CASSRELAGNTIYF.